Each of the 10 T cell receptor beta chains below was sequenced from the same sample in a study of Graves' ophthalmopathy and Graves' hyperthyroidism. Amplification of TCR beta CDR3 regions used RNA transcripts. Second-round multiplex PCR followed a first-round RT-PCR using HTBI primers. One entry per CDR3 protein results from TCRdb running MiXCR on the multiplex PCR reads. Among about 400,000 distinct CDR3 sequences listed, about 17% were seen once. Sequencing used peripheral blood. The receptors originated from a woman younger than 35 with Graves' ophthalmopathy.

This clonotype was recorded at least ten times. The V gene is TRBV5-1, the J gene TRBJ2-7; 11 positions match TRBD2. Germline loops: CDR1 SGHRS, CDR2 YFSETQ. J was trimmed by 10 bases and V by 0 bases; bases with no gene match: 6. The CDR3 contains 14 residues. The CDR3 sequence: CASSLELAGVGQYF. DNA for the CDR3: TGCGCCAGCAGCTTGGAACTAGCGGGAGTTGGACAGTACTTC. The entire variable domain, with the rest obtained from reference TRBV5-1 and TRBJ2-7, is as follows: KAGVTQTPRYLIKTRGQQVTLSCSPISGHRSVSWYQQTPGQGLQFLFEYFSETQRNKGNFPGRFSGRQFSNSRSEMNVSTLELGDSALYLCASSLELAGVGQYFGPGTRLTVT.

This clonotype was seen many times. The gene calls are TRBV29-1 and TRBJ2-5; D gene ambiguous. The CDR3 consists of 13 residues. Germline V gives CDR1 SQVTM, CDR2 ANQGSEA. Trimming shortened V by 3 bases and J by 5 bases, and 13 bases separated the two germline ends. The CDR3, as DNA: TGCAGCGTTGATCGGGTAATGGAGGAGACCCAGTACTTC. Protein sequence: CSVDRVMEETQYF.

Comments on this clonotype: Relative to the germline gene, one junction end is altered; a read error may explain this. J is TRBJ2-7 and V is TRBV12-3 or TRBV12-4; TRBD2 is a possible D gene (5 bases). CDR3 size: 13 residues. The CDR3: CASTSPPRWEQCF. CDR3 in DNA: TGTGCCAGCACCTCTCCGCCCAGGTGGGAGCAGTGCTTC.

The chain employs TRBV3-1 and TRBJ1-2; D is undetermined. The CDR3 covers 17 residues. The V end was cut by 2 bases, the J end by 2 bases, with 18 bases between. Germline CDR1 LGHDT, CDR2 YNNKEL (reference sequence). The DNA for the CDR3 is TGTGCCAGCAGCCAAACCCCCGGTAAGGCCATGAACTATGGCTACACCTTC. Translating it yields CASSQTPGKAMNYGYTF.

This clonotype was counted ten times or more. The V gene is TRBV6-5, the J gene TRBJ1-1, with D uncertain. CDR1 and CDR2 (germline): MNHEY, SVGAGI. Deletions cut 2 bases from V and 8 bases from J, with 9 bases between. This CDR3 is 12 amino acids long. The CDR3 loop is CASSYEGTEAFF. In nucleotides, the CDR3 is TGTGCCAGCAGTTACGAGGGTACCGAAGCTTTCTTT.

This clonotype was seen many times. The rearrangement links TRBV13 to TRBJ2-3; 7 nucleotides match TRBD2. Losses at the gene ends were 5 bases for V and 0 bases for J; bases not matched to a gene: 20. Per the germline V gene, CDR1 is PRHDT and CDR2 is FYEKMQ (reference sequence). This CDR3 comprises 20 residues. DNA of the CDR3: TGTGCCAGCAGCGGGGGGGGAAAGGGCAGCGCCTTTACTAGCACAGATACGCAGTATTTT. It specifies CASSGGGKGSAFTSTDTQYF.

This clonotype was recorded at least ten times. J is TRBJ1-1 and V is TRBV28; D unresolved. Trimming shortened V by 6 bases and J by 8 bases, and 13 bases separated the two germline ends. The CDR3 covers 12 residues. Looked up from germline, CDR1 is MDHEN and CDR2 is SYDVKM. The DNA for the CDR3 is TGTGCCAGCAGCGAATCTATATCCGAAGCTTTCTTT. Its protein is CASSESISEAFF.

The CDR3 spells CASSFSGPYEQYF. DNA of the CDR3: TGTGCCAGCAGTTTTTCAGGGCCCTACGAGCAGTACTTC. The chain joins TRBV12-3 or TRBV12-4 to TRBJ2-7, with D tentatively TRBD1 (5 bases). The CDR3 is 13 amino acids. V was cut by 3 bases and J by 2 bases, with 8 bases left in between.

At least ten counts were recorded for this clonotype. V gene TRBV10-2 combines with J gene TRBJ2-7, with TRBD2 matching 11 bases. The V gene end was trimmed by 8 bases and the J gene end by 1 base; junction bases not matched to a gene: 4. This CDR3 contains 14 residues. The germline V gene encodes CDR1 WSHSY and CDR2 SAAADI. CDR3 residues: CASAGTSGSYEQYF. For the CDR3, the DNA is TGCGCCAGCGCCGGGACTAGCGGTTCCTACGAGCAGTACTTC.

Ten or more counts support this clonotype. V usage is TRBV9 and J usage is TRBJ1-2; 8 nucleotides align to TRBD1. The CDR3 consists of 14 residues. The V and J ends lost 4 bases and 4 bases, in that order; junction bases with no gene match: 6. Germline loops: CDR1 SGDLS, CDR2 YYNGEE. CDR3: CASSLQGEIYGYTF. The CDR3 DNA is TGTGCCAGCAGCTTACAGGGGGAGATCTATGGCTACACCTTC.